This T cell receptor beta chain is drawn from a study of T cells in narcolepsy. Turning to the study itself: Healthy controls were enrolled alongside patients with narcolepsy type 1 or type 2. The study, taken as a whole, reports: Comparing one patient's CSF and blood CD4+ clonotypes highlighted HCRT- and TRIB2-specific autoreactive clonotypes. In some patient and control memory CD4+ samples, autoreactive clones were absent. Reportedly, autoreactive clonotypes were serially detected in patients' blood but not controls'.

Germline V lookup: CDR1 SGHRS, CDR2 YFSETQ. The CDR3 extends over 15 amino acids. The V gene lost 0 bases and the J gene lost 4 bases, with 10 bases spanning the gap. Produced via immunoSEQ multiplex PCR; TCRdb's table is partial and in-frame only. The profile covers about 34,000 clones, with roughly four fifths appearing a single time and roughly 2.6% taken by the ten largest. Note on this clone: Its specificity is not known.

The TCR comes from a human donor with narcolepsy. The genes are TRBV5-1 and TRBJ2-2; TRBD2 might be the D (5 bases). The specimen was CD45RA- memory CD4+ T cells from PBMCs. The CDR3 sequence is CASSLDGRGTGELFF. For the CDR3, the DNA is TGCGCCAGCAGCTTGGATGGGAGAGGCACCGGGGAGCTGTTTTTT.